Listed below are T cell receptor beta chains from one sample, sequenced in a study of CD8+ T cells in alopecia areata. Clones were sequenced by immunoSEQ multiplex PCR, and TCRdb holds only the in-frame ones, with some missing. The data hold about 200,000 clones, with 57% observed a single time. Specimen: CD4+ T cells sorted from blood, collected at week 0. The receptors here all came from a human donor with alopecia areata. Both conserved end residues are part of each CDR3. D genes are given only for firm matches. Not every row has a clone size; where given, it reads once, few, many or a size class.

v_call: TRBV18; j_call: TRBJ1-2; cdr3_length: 14; d_call: .; clone_size: .; cdr3_aa: CASSPQGANYGYTF; cdr3_nt: TGTGCCAGCTCACCACAGGGCGCTAACTATGGCTACACCTTC
v_call: TRBV30; j_call: TRBJ2-7; cdr3_length: 15; d_call: .; clone_size: few; cdr3_aa: CAWSTGGLTGYEQYF; cdr3_nt: TGTGCCTGGAGTACCGGGGGGCTAACAGGCTACGAGCAGTACTTC
v_call: TRBV29-1; j_call: TRBJ2-7; cdr3_length: 14; d_call: TRBD1; clone_size: .; cdr3_aa: CSVVYTDRVGEQYF; cdr3_nt: TGCAGCGTTGTCTATACGGACAGGGTAGGCGAGCAGTACTTC
v_call: TRBV30; j_call: TRBJ2-1; cdr3_length: 19; d_call: .; clone_size: once; cdr3_aa: CAWSGAGTIFKSSYNEQFF; cdr3_nt: TGTGCCTGGAGCGGGGCCGGGACCATCTTTAAAAGCTCCTACAATGAGCAGTTCTTC
v_call: TRBV2; j_call: TRBJ1-1; cdr3_length: 14; d_call: .; clone_size: .; cdr3_aa: CASRSSQMNTEAFF; cdr3_nt: TGTGCCAGCAGATCATCACAGATGAACACTGAAGCTTTCTTT
v_call: TRBV29-1; j_call: TRBJ2-2; cdr3_length: 15; d_call: .; clone_size: .; cdr3_aa: CSVVPGTTNTGELFF; cdr3_nt: TGCAGCGTTGTCCCCGGGACAACGAACACCGGGGAGCTGTTTTTT
v_call: TRBV6-5; j_call: TRBJ1-1; cdr3_length: 14; d_call: TRBD1; clone_size: .; cdr3_aa: CASRPNRGSGEAFF; cdr3_nt: TGTGCCAGCAGGCCGAACAGGGGCTCGGGTGAAGCTTTCTTT
v_call: TRBV30; j_call: TRBJ1-2; cdr3_length: 12; d_call: .; clone_size: .; cdr3_aa: CAWSVAGYGYTF; cdr3_nt: TGTGCCTGGAGTGTGGCAGGCTATGGCTACACCTTC
v_call: TRBV7-6; j_call: TRBJ2-1; cdr3_length: 16; d_call: TRBD2; clone_size: .; cdr3_aa: CASSSSQAGGYNEQFF; cdr3_nt: TGTGCCAGCAGCTCATCCCAAGCGGGAGGGTACAATGAGCAGTTCTTC
v_call: TRBV4-1; j_call: TRBJ2-5; cdr3_length: 13; d_call: TRBD1; clone_size: few; cdr3_aa: CASSRNRGETQYF; cdr3_nt: TGCGCCAGCAGCCGGAACAGGGGGGAGACCCAGTACTTC
v_call: TRBV29-1; j_call: TRBJ1-1; cdr3_length: 11; d_call: .; clone_size: .; cdr3_aa: CSVEWGTEAFF; cdr3_nt: TGCAGCGTTGAATGGGGGACTGAAGCTTTCTTT
v_call: TRBV20-1; j_call: TRBJ2-1; cdr3_length: 11; d_call: .; clone_size: few; cdr3_aa: CSAPHKSEQFF; cdr3_nt: TGCAGTGCTCCTCACAAAAGCGAGCAGTTCTTC
v_call: TRBV4-1; j_call: TRBJ2-7; cdr3_length: 19; d_call: TRBD2; clone_size: .; cdr3_aa: CASSQAPLGFSGGSGEQYF; cdr3_nt: TGCGCCAGCAGCCAAGCCCCCTTGGGGTTTAGCGGGGGTTCGGGGGAGCAGTACTTC
v_call: TRBV19; j_call: TRBJ1-1; cdr3_length: 14; d_call: .; clone_size: once; cdr3_aa: CASKVRAVNTEAFF; cdr3_nt: TGTGCCAGTAAGGTCAGGGCGGTGAACACTGAAGCTTTCTTT
v_call: TRBV7-2; j_call: TRBJ1-2; cdr3_length: 14; d_call: .; clone_size: .; cdr3_aa: CASSLVHRRDGYTF; cdr3_nt: TGTGCCAGCAGCTTAGTACACAGGAGGGATGGCTACACCTTC
v_call: TRBV30; j_call: TRBJ2-2; cdr3_length: 14; d_call: .; clone_size: once; cdr3_aa: CAWSVGRLTGELFF; cdr3_nt: TGTGCCTGGAGTGTAGGAAGGCTCACCGGGGAGCTGTTTTTT